The rows below give T cell receptor beta chains drawn from one sample of a study of technical replicates of blood from a few donors. Produced via immunoSEQ multiplex PCR; TCRdb's table is partial and in-frame only. The sample gives more than 90,000 clones, 95% of which show up once; approximately 0.26% is in the top ten. Sequences were obtained from T cells isolated from PBMCs. These receptor sequences come from a human donor in good health. Both conserved end residues are part of each CDR3. Each record gives: D gene, clone size, V gene, J gene, CDR3 DNA, CDR3 protein. A D gene is named only where the DNA matches it firmly. Clone size is given for some rows only: seen once, a few or many times, or a class if the clone is expanded.

>TRBD2|-|TRBV28|TRBJ2-7
TGTGCCAGCAGTTTATTGGGTAGCGGGGGGTACGAGCAGTACTTC
CASSLLGSGGYEQYF
>TRBD2|-|TRBV27|TRBJ2-7
TGTGCCAGCAGTCCTGGGGGGCCGACAGCGGGAGGGAACGAGCAGTACTTC
CASSPGGPTAGGNEQYF
>TRBD1|once|TRBV11-3|TRBJ2-7
TGTGCCAGCAGCTTAGGACAGGGAAGCTCCTACGAGCAGTACTTC
CASSLGQGSSYEQYF
>-|-|TRBV6-5|TRBJ1-5
TGTGCCAGCAGCGAGGACGGCCTAGCGCGTCCCCAGCATTTT
CASSEDGLARPQHF
>-|-|TRBV6-5|TRBJ2-3
TGTGCCAGCAGTTACTCGGACTGGAGGACAGATACGCAGTATTTT
CASSYSDWRTDTQYF
>TRBD2|-|TRBV10-3|TRBJ2-3
TGTGCCATCAGGGGTTTTAGCGGGGGGGGCACAGATACGCAGTATTTT
CAIRGFSGGGTDTQYF
>-|-|TRBV7-9|TRBJ1-1
TGTGCCAGCAGCACAAGTCGGCAGGCTCCGGTTGAAGCTTTCTTT
CASSTSRQAPVEAFF
>-|-|TRBV6-6|TRBJ2-5
TGTGCCAGCAGCATAGGACAGAGTTTTAACCAAGAGACCCAGTACTTC
CASSIGQSFNQETQYF
>-|-|TRBV4-1|TRBJ1-5
TGCGCCAGCAGCCAAGATGGGGCGAATCAGCCCCAGCATTTT
CASSQDGANQPQHF
>-|once|TRBV5-1|TRBJ2-7
TGCGCCAGCAGCTTGGGATCGAGCCCATCTTACGAGCAGTACTTC
CASSLGSSPSYEQYF
>-|-|TRBV10-3|TRBJ1-5
TGTGCCATCAGTACCACTCACGATCAGCCCCAGCATTTT
CAISTTHDQPQHF
>TRBD1|-|TRBV28|TRBJ2-1
TGTGCCAGCGCCAGACAGGGGGCATGGAATGAGCAGTTCTTC
CASARQGAWNEQFF
>TRBD1|-|TRBV6-1|TRBJ2-7
TGTGCCAGCAGTGAATCCGACAGGGGGTCCTACGAGCAGTACTTC
CASSESDRGSYEQYF
>TRBD2|-|TRBV28|TRBJ2-1
TGTGCCAGCAGTCAACGACTAGCGGGAGGCAGAAATGAGCAGTTCTTC
CASSQRLAGGRNEQFF
>TRBD2|-|TRBV19|TRBJ2-1
TGTGCCAGTAGCCTCCCGGGCGGGAGGAACGGCAATGAGCAGTTCTTC
CASSLPGGRNGNEQFF
>-|-|TRBV10-1|TRBJ2-3
TGCGCCAGCGGACAGTTAGGCACAGATACGCAGTATTTT
CASGQLGTDTQYF
>TRBD1|-|TRBV28|TRBJ1-2
TGTGCCAGCAGTTTCATATCCGGGACAGGGAAGGGCTACACCTTC
CASSFISGTGKGYTF
>TRBD1|-|TRBV27|TRBJ2-7
TGTGCCAGCAGTTTGGCAACAGGGGGTTTCTACGAGCAGTACTTC
CASSLATGGFYEQYF
>TRBD2|-|TRBV14|TRBJ2-7
TGTGCCAGCAGCCAAGGAAGCCGGAGCGGGAGACCCTACGAGCAGTACTTC
CASSQGSRSGRPYEQYF
>-|-|TRBV5-6|TRBJ1-2
TGTGCCAGCAGACCTTTTGGTGGCGGCTACACCTTC
CASRPFGGGYTF
>TRBD1|-|TRBV29-1|TRBJ1-4
TGCAGCGGGGGGTACAGGGGAGTAAGGGAAAAACTGTTTTTT
CSGGYRGVREKLFF
>-|once|TRBV2|TRBJ1-5
TGTGCCAGCAGTGACCGACAGGTTGACAATCAGCCCCAGCATTTT
CASSDRQVDNQPQHF
>TRBD1|-|TRBV2|TRBJ1-2
TGTGCCAGCAGAGACAGGGCCCCTGGCTACACCTTC
CASRDRAPGYTF
>-|-|TRBV5-1|TRBJ1-1
TGCGCCAGCAGGGTGGCAGGGGATTTACCTGAAGCTTTCTTT
CASRVAGDLPEAFF
>TRBD2|-|TRBV2|TRBJ2-5
TGTGCCAGCAGGGAAGGGACTAGCGGGGTTGAGACCCAGTACTTC
CASREGTSGVETQYF
>-|-|TRBV7-8|TRBJ2-5
TGTGCCAGCAGCCTAGGGGCTATGTCTGAGACCCAGTACTTC
CASSLGAMSETQYF
>-|few|TRBV5-1|TRBJ1-4
TGCGCCAGCAGCCCATGGGGGGGCACTAATGAAAAACTGTTTTTT
CASSPWGGTNEKLFF
>TRBD1|-|TRBV6-5|TRBJ1-1
TGTGCCAGCAGAACCCGGACAGGGGAGAACACTGAAGCTTTCTTT
CASRTRTGENTEAFF
>-|-|TRBV6-5|TRBJ1-1
TGTGCCAGCAGTTATGGGGGGGCTTCGACTGAAGCTTTCTTT
CASSYGGASTEAFF
>-|-|TRBV4-1|TRBJ2-2
TGCGCCAGCAGCCAATTAATAACGGTACACACCGGGGAGCTGTTTTTT
CASSQLITVHTGELFF
>-|-|TRBV4-1|TRBJ1-3
TGCGCCAGTGGTGACAGGCCCAGCTCTGGAAACACCATATATTTT
CASGDRPSSGNTIYF